A selection of T cell receptor beta chains follows, all from one sample in a study of cytomegalovirus exposure and HLA in healthy donors. Sequenced by immunoSEQ multiplex PCR; TCRdb stores in-frame clones only, minus some. The table shows some 150,000 clones, with roughly 85% occurring only once. Specimen: PBMCs. The receptors here all came from a male donor in good health and CMV-seronegative. Each CDR3 is given with its conserved first and last residue. The order of the fields is J gene, clone size, V gene, D gene, CDR3 DNA, CDR3 protein. The D gene is left open where the match is weak. Clone size appears in some rows only: once, few, many, or a class for an expanded clone.

TRBJ1-4,few,TRBV5-1,NA,TGCGCCAGCAGCGCCGACGGGAGGACTAATGAAAAACTGTTTTTT,CASSADGRTNEKLFF
TRBJ1-5,NA,TRBV4-2,NA,TGTGCCAGCAGCCAAGGACACAATCAGCCCCAGCATTTT,CASSQGHNQPQHF
TRBJ2-2,NA,TRBV18,TRBD1,TGTGCCAGCTCGGACAGGGCGAACACCGGGGAGCTGTTTTTT,CASSDRANTGELFF
TRBJ2-3,NA,TRBV7-3,NA,TGTGCCAGCAGCCTGGGGACTTCCACAGATACGCAGTATTTT,CASSLGTSTDTQYF
TRBJ1-1,NA,TRBV6-1,TRBD1,TGTGCCAGCAGTCACACCCAGGGGGGCACTGAAGCTTTCTTT,CASSHTQGGTEAFF
TRBJ2-7,NA,TRBV7-2,TRBD2,TGTGCCAGCAGCCCCCGGCCGGGACTAGCGGGAGACGAGCAGTACTTC,CASSPRPGLAGDEQYF
TRBJ2-2,NA,TRBV30,NA,TGTGCCTGGAATCTAGGAGGGATGCCCGGGGAGCTGTTTTTT,CAWNLGGMPGELFF
TRBJ2-7,few,TRBV19,TRBD2,TGTGCCAGTAGTATAGGGGGAGGGCCCTCCTACGAGCAGTACTTC,CASSIGGGPSYEQYF
TRBJ2-7,NA,TRBV19,TRBD1,TGTGCCAGTAGTGTTTATTTGGGGACAGGAGACGAGCAGTACTTC,CASSVYLGTGDEQYF
TRBJ2-5,NA,TRBV25-1,TRBD1,TGTGCCAGCAGTGAACAAGACGACAGGGGAGGTCCCGAAGAGACCCAGTACTTC,CASSEQDDRGGPEETQYF
TRBJ2-5,NA,TRBV18,NA,TGTGCCAGCTCCACGACGACACCGAATAACCAAGAGACCCAGTACTTC,CASSTTTPNNQETQYF
TRBJ1-4,NA,TRBV6-5,TRBD1,TGTGCCAGCAGGACAGGGGGCACACGGGAAAAACTGTTTTTT,CASRTGGTREKLFF
TRBJ2-7,once,TRBV7-9,TRBD2,TGTGCCAGCAGCTTGGGTAGCGGGGGTAGATCCTACGAGCAGTACTTC,CASSLGSGGRSYEQYF
TRBJ2-7,NA,TRBV6-1,NA,TGTGCCAGCCCCTGGTGCTTTGGGCACTACGAGCAGTACTTC,CASPWCFGHYEQYF
TRBJ1-3,NA,TRBV18,NA,TGTGCCAGCTCTCTTCAAGGGGTCCCTGGAAACACCATATATTTT,CASSLQGVPGNTIYF
TRBJ2-1,few,TRBV6-6,NA,TGTGCCAGCAGGCGTGATGAGCAGTTCTTC,CASRRDEQFF
TRBJ2-7,NA,TRBV7-6,NA,TGTGCCAGCAGCTTAGCAGGGGTAGGGATCTACGAGCAGTACTTC,CASSLAGVGIYEQYF
TRBJ1-2,NA,TRBV5-4,NA,TGTGCCAGCAGCCTTAACTATGGCTACACCTTC,CASSLNYGYTF
TRBJ1-3,few,TRBV19,TRBD1,TGTGCCAGTAGGACCGGGACAGGGTCCGGAAACACCATATATTTT,CASRTGTGSGNTIYF
TRBJ1-2,NA,TRBV5-4,TRBD1,TGTGCCAACGGACAGGGAGGTGCGGACCGCTATGGCTACACCTTC,CANGQGGADRYGYTF
TRBJ2-7,NA,TRBV6-1,NA,TGTGCCAGCACCGTCGATGCAGGGACCTACGAGCAGTACTTC,CASTVDAGTYEQYF
TRBJ2-1,NA,TRBV6-1,TRBD1,TGTGCCAGCAGTGCACCAGGGACAGGGGGCGCGCGGGTGTACAATGAGCAGTTCTTC,CASSAPGTGGARVYNEQFF
TRBJ2-7,NA,TRBV5-4,TRBD1,TGTGCCAGCAGCTCCCTGGGGGGACAGGGATGGGGCGAGCAGTACTTC,CASSSLGGQGWGEQYF
TRBJ1-1,NA,TRBV9,TRBD1,TGTGCCAGCAGCGTAGCGGGACAGATAAACACTGAAGCTTTCTTT,CASSVAGQINTEAFF
TRBJ2-1,few,TRBV5-1,TRBD2,TGCGCCAGCAGCTTCGCGCTAGCGGCCAATGAGCAGTTCTTC,CASSFALAANEQFF
TRBJ2-7,once,TRBV20-1,NA,TGCAGCGGACGGGATTCCTACGAGCAGTACTTC,CSGRDSYEQYF
TRBJ2-5,NA,TRBV30,NA,TGTGCCTGGGTCCCGTCAGGGAAAGAGACCCAGTACTTC,CAWVPSGKETQYF
TRBJ2-3,NA,TRBV6-1,TRBD2,TGTGCCAGCAGAGTCGGGGGGGGCACAGATACGCAGTATTTT,CASRVGGGTDTQYF
TRBJ2-1,NA,TRBV29-1,NA,TGCAGCGTCGAACAAGCGGGCTTCTACAATGAGCAGTTCTTC,CSVEQAGFYNEQFF
TRBJ2-4,NA,TRBV6-5,TRBD1,TGTGCCAGCCGAAGACAGGGCCTAGCCAAAAACATTCAGTACTTC,CASRRQGLAKNIQYF
TRBJ1-1,NA,TRBV9,TRBD1,TGTGCCAGCAGCCCGCGACAGGGGATGAACACTGAAGCTTTCTTT,CASSPRQGMNTEAFF
TRBJ2-6,NA,TRBV30,NA,TGTGCCTGGAGTGTACGTCGGAGCTCTGGGGCCAACGTCCTGACTTTC,CAWSVRRSSGANVLTF
TRBJ2-7,NA,TRBV5-6,TRBD2,TGTGCCAGCAGCTCTCCGGGACTAGTAGGCTACGAGCAGTACTTC,CASSSPGLVGYEQYF
TRBJ1-1,NA,TRBV10-2,NA,TGCGCCAGCAGTGATCGCGACACTGAAGCTTTCTTT,CASSDRDTEAFF
TRBJ1-6,NA,TRBV6-5,TRBD1,TGTGCCAGTCGACAGGGAATGGAATCACCCCTCCACTTT,CASRQGMESPLHF
TRBJ2-5,NA,TRBV28,NA,TGTGCCAGCAGTTTAAGTACAGCTCAAGAGACCCAGTACTTC,CASSLSTAQETQYF
TRBJ2-1,NA,TRBV2,NA,TGTGCCAGCAGTGAACGGAAGGGACTCCTAAACAATGAGCAGTTCTTC,CASSERKGLLNNEQFF
TRBJ2-7,NA,TRBV18,NA,TGTGCCAGCTCACCACCGACAGGCGGGGGCAGTTACGAGCAGTACTTC,CASSPPTGGGSYEQYF
TRBJ2-5,NA,TRBV6-5,TRBD1,TGTGCCAGCAAGGGGACAGGGGGCTTGGAGACCCAGTACTTC,CASKGTGGLETQYF
TRBJ2-7,NA,TRBV28,NA,TGTGCCAGCAGTTTAGGACAGCCTTACGAGCAGTACTTC,CASSLGQPYEQYF
TRBJ2-2,NA,TRBV7-9,NA,TGTGCCAGCAGCTTAGCGGGCACGAACACCGGGGAGCTGTTTTTT,CASSLAGTNTGELFF
TRBJ2-6,NA,TRBV6-5,NA,TGTGCCAGCAGTGACAACTCTGGGGCCAACGTCCTGACTTTC,CASSDNSGANVLTF
TRBJ2-1,few,TRBV10-3,NA,TGTGCCATCAGTACCGCCGCTGCGGCCGGGGATGAGCAGTTCTTC,CAISTAAAAGDEQFF
TRBJ1-2,NA,TRBV7-9,NA,TGTTCCAGCAGCTTGTGGCCCGCGCGGGTTTCTTATGGCTACACCTTC,CSSSLWPARVSYGYTF
TRBJ1-2,NA,TRBV14,NA,TGTGCCAGCAGCCAAGTCCCCCCGTGGGGCGGCTACACCTTC,CASSQVPPWGGYTF
TRBJ1-5,NA,TRBV27,NA,TGTGCCAGCAGTTACACAAATCATCAGCCCCAGCATTTT,CASSYTNHQPQHF
TRBJ2-5,NA,TRBV7-3,TRBD2,TGTGCCAGCAGTTTTAGCGGGAGTATGGAGACCCAGTACTTC,CASSFSGSMETQYF
TRBJ2-1,few,TRBV6-1,NA,TGTGCCAGCAGTGAACGGAGGCGGGGTTACAATGAGCAGTTCTTC,CASSERRRGYNEQFF
TRBJ1-3,NA,TRBV19,TRBD1,TGTGCCAGTAGTATATACAGGGGCTCTGGAAACACCATATATTTT,CASSIYRGSGNTIYF
TRBJ2-3,NA,TRBV5-1,TRBD2,TGCGCCAGCAGCCGGGAGGGGCAGAGCACAGATACGCAGTATTTT,CASSREGQSTDTQYF
TRBJ2-1,NA,TRBV19,TRBD2,TGTGCCAGTAGTGTAGCGGGGGACTCCTACAATGAGCAGTTCTTC,CASSVAGDSYNEQFF
TRBJ2-2,NA,TRBV15,TRBD1,TGTGCCACCAGCAGACCGTGGGACAGCCCGGACACCGGGGAGCTGTTTTTT,CATSRPWDSPDTGELFF
TRBJ2-7,NA,TRBV28,NA,TGTGCCAGCCGTCACCGGGACACCTCCTACGAGCAGTACTTC,CASRHRDTSYEQYF